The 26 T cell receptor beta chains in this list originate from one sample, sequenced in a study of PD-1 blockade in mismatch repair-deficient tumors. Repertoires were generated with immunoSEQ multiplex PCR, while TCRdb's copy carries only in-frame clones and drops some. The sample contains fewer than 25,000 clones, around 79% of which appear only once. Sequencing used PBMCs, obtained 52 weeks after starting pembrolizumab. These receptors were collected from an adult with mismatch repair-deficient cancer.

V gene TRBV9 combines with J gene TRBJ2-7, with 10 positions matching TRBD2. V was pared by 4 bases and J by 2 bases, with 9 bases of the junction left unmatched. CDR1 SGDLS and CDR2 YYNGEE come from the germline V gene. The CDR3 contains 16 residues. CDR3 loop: CASSPHLLAGAYEQYF. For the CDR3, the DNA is TGTGCCAGCAGCCCACACCTCCTAGCGGGAGCCTACGAGCAGTACTTC. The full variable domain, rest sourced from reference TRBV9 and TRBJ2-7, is DSGVTQTPKHLITATGQRVTLRCSPRSGDLSVYWYQQSLDQGLQFLIQYYNGEERAKGNILERFSAQQFPDLHSELNLSSLELGDSALYFCASSPHLLAGAYEQYFGPGTRLTVT.

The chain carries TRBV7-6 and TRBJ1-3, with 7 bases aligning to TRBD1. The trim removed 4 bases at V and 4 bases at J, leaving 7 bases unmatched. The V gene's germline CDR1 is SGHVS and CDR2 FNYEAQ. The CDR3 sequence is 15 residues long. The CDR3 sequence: CASSSTGAGGNTIYF. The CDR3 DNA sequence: TGTGCCAGCAGCTCAACAGGGGCGGGCGGAAACACCATATATTTT.

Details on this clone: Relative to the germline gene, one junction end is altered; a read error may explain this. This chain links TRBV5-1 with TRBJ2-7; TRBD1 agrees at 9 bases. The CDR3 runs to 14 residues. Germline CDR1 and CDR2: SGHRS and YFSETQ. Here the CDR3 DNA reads TGCGCCAGCAGCGTCCGGGACAGGGTCTACGGGCAGTACTTC. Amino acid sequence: CASSVRDRVYGQYF.

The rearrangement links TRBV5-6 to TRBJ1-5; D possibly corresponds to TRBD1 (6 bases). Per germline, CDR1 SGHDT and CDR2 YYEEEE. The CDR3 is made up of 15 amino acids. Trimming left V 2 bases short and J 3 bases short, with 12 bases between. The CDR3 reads CASSFGGGFNQPQHF. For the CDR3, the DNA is TGTGCCAGCAGCTTCGGGGGGGGCTTCAATCAGCCCCAGCATTTT.

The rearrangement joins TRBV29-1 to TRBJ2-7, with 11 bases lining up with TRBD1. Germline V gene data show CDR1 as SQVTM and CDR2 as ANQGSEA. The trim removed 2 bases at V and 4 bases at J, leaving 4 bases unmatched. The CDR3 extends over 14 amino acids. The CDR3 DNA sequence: TGCAGCGTTGAAATCGGGACAGGGGGGTACGAGCAGTACTTC. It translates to CSVEIGTGGYEQYF.

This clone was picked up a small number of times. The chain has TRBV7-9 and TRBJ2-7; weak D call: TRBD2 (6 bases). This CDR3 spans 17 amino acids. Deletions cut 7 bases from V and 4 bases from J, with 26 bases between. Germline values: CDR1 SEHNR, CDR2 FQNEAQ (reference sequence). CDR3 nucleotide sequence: TGTGCCAGCACCCAACACCCACCGGAACTAGCAGAATACGAGCAGTACTTC. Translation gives CASTQHPPELAEYEQYF. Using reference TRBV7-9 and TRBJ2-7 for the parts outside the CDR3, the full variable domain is DTGVSQNPRHKITKRGQNVTFRCDPISEHNRLYWYRQTLGQGPEFLTYFQNEAQLEKSRLLSDRFSAERPKGSFSTLEIQRTEQGDSAMYLCASTQHPPELAEYEQYFGPGTRLTVT.

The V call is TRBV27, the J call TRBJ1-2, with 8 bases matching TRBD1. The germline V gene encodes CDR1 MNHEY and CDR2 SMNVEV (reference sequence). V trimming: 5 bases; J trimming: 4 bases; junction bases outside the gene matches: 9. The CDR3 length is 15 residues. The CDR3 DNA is TGTGCCAGCAGTCCGCCAGGGGGCCCTGGCTATGGCTACACCTTC. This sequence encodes CASSPPGGPGYGYTF.

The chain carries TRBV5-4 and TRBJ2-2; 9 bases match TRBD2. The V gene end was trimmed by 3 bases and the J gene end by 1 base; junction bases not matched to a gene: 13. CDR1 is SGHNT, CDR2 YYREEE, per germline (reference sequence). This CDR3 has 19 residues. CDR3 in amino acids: CASSSLSYASGVNTGELFF. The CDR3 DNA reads TGTGCCAGCAGCTCCTTAAGCTATGCTAGCGGGGTGAACACCGGGGAGCTGTTTTTT.

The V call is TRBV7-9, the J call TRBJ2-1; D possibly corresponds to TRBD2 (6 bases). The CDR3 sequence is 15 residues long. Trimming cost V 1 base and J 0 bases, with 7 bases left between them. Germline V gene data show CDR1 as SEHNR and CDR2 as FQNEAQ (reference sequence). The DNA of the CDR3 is TGTGCCAGCAGCTTAGACGGGAGCTCCTACAATGAGCAGTTCTTC. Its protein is CASSLDGSSYNEQFF.

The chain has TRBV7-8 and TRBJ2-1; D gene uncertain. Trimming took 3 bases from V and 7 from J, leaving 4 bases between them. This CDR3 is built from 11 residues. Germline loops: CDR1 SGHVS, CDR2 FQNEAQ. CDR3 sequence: CASSFLNEQFF. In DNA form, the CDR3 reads TGTGCCAGCAGCTTCCTTAATGAGCAGTTCTTC.

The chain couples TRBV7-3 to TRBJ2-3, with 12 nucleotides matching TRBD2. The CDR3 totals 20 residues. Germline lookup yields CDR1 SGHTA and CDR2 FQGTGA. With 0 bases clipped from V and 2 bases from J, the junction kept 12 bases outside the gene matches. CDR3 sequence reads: CASSLTLGMGLAGSTDTQYF. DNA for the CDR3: TGTGCCAGCAGCTTAACGTTGGGGATGGGACTAGCGGGCTCCACAGATACGCAGTATTTT. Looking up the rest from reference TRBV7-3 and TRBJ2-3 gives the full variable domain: GAGVSQTPSNKVTEKGKYVELRCDPISGHTALYWYRQSLGQGPEFLIYFQGTGAADDSGLPNDRFFAVRPEGSVSTLKIQRTERGDSAVYLCASSLTLGMGLAGSTDTQYFGPGTRLTVL.

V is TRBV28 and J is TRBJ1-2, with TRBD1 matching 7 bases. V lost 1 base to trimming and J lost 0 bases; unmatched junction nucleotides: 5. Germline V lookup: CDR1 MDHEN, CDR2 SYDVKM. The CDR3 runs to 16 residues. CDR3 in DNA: TGTGCCAGCAGTTTATCCCCGGGACAGACTAACTATGGCTACACCTTC. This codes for CASSLSPGQTNYGYTF.

The CDR3 loop is CASSNPGGAANTEAFF. The CDR3, as DNA: TGTGCCAGTAGTAACCCCGGGGGGGCGGCGAACACTGAAGCTTTCTTT. The genes are TRBV19 and TRBJ1-1, with a tentative D call TRBD1 (6 bases). The germline V gene has CDR1 LNHDA and CDR2 SQIVND (reference sequence). The CDR3 runs 16 residues. V was cut by 4 bases and J by 1 base, with 16 bases left in between.

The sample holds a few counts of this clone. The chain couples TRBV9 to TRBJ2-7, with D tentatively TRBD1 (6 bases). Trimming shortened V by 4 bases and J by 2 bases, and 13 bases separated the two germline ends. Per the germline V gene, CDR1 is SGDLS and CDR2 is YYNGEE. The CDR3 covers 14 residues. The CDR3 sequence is CASSSTGNPYEQYF. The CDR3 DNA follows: TGTGCCAGCAGCTCCACAGGGAACCCCTACGAGCAGTACTTC.

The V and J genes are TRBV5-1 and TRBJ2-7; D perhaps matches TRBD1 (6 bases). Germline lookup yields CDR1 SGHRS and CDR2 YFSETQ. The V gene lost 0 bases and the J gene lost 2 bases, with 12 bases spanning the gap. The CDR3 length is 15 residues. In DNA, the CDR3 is TGCGCCAGCAGCTTGGTTGCAGGGGTCACCTACGAGCAGTACTTC. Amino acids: CASSLVAGVTYEQYF.

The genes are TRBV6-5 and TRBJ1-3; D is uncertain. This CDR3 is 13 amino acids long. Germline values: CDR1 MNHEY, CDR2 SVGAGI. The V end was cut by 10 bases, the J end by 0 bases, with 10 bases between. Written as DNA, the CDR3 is TGTGCCACCAGACGAGGCTCTGGAAACACCATATATTTT. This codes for CATRRGSGNTIYF.

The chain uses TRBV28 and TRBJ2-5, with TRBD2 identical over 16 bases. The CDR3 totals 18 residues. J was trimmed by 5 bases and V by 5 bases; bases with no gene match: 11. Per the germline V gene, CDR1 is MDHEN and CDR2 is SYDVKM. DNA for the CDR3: TGTGCCAGCAGTCTCGGGACTAGCGGGAGGGCCGTGGGGGAGACCCAGTACTTC. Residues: CASSLGTSGRAVGETQYF.

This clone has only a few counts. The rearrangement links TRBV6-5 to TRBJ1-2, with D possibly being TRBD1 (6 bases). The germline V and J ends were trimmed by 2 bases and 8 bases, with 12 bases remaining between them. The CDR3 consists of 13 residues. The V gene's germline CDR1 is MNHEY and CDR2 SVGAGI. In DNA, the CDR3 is TGTGCCAGCAGTTACGACAGGTCCTACGGCTACACCTTC. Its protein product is CASSYDRSYGYTF.

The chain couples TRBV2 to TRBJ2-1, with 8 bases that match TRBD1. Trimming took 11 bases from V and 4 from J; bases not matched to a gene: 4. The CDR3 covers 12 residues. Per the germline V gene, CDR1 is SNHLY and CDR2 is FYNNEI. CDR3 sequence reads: CADRGAYNEQFF. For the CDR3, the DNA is TGTGCCGACAGGGGAGCGTACAATGAGCAGTTCTTC.

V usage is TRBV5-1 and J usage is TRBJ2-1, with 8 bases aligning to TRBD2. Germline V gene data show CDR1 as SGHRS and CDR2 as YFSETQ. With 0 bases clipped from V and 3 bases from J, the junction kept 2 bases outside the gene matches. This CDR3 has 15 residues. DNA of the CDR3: TGCGCCAGCAGCTTGGTAGCGGGGAACTACAATGAGCAGTTCTTC. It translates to CASSLVAGNYNEQFF.

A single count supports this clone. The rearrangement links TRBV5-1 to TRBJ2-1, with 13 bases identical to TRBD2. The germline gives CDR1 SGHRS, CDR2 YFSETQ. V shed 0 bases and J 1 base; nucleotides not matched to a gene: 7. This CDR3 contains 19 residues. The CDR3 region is CASSLVRTSGSRSYNEQFF. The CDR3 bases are TGCGCCAGCAGCTTGGTCAGGACTAGCGGGAGTCGGTCCTACAATGAGCAGTTCTTC. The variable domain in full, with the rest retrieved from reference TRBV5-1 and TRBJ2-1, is KAGVTQTPRYLIKTRGQQVTLSCSPISGHRSVSWYQQTPGQGLQFLFEYFSETQRNKGNFPGRFSGRQFSNSRSEMNVSTLELGDSALYLCASSLVRTSGSRSYNEQFFGPGTRLTVL.

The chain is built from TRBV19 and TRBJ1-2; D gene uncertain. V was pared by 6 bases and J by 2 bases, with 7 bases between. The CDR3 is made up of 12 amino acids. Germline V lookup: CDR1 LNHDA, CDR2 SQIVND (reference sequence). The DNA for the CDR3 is TGTGCCAGTAGGAACCAGAACTATGGCTACACCTTC. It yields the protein CASRNQNYGYTF.

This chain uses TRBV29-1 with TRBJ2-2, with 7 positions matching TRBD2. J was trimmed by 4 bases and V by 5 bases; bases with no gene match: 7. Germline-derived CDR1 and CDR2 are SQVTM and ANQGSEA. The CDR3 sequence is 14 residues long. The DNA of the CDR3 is TGCAGCGTTAAGGGCGGGAGTAGCACCGGGGAGCTGTTTTTT. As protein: CSVKGGSSTGELFF.

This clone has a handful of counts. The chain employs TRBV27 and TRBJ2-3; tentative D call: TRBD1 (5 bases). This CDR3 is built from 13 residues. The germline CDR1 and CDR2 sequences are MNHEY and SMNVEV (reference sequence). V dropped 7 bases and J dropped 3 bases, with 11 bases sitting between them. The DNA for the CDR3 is TGTGCCAGCACCCGACAGAGGACAGATACGCAGTATTTT. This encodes CASTRQRTDTQYF.

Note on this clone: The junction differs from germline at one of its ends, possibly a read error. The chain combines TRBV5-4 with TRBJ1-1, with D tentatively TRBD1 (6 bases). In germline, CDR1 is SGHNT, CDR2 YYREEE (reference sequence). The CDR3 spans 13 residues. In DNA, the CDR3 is TGTGCCAGCAGTCTCCAGGGGAACGCTGAAGCTTTCTTT. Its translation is CASSLQGNAEAFF.

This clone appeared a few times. CDR3 bases: TGTGCCAGCAGCTCCCTGAAGCGGGGCCCCACCTACGAGCAGTACTTC. Its translation is CASSSLKRGPTYEQYF. The V and J genes are TRBV5-6 and TRBJ2-7; 7 bases map to TRBD2. The V gene end was trimmed by 3 bases and the J gene end by 2 bases; junction bases not matched to a gene: 11. Germline V gene data show CDR1 as SGHDT and CDR2 as YYEEEE. The CDR3 sequence is 16 residues long.